Sequencing of this TCR beta chain was carried out in a study of cytomegalovirus exposure and HLA in healthy donors. This clone has only a few counts. Amplification used 60 Vbeta primers and 13 Jbeta primers. Some clones are missing from TCRdb's copy, which holds only in-frame ones; the method was immunoSEQ multiplex PCR. The sample shows 150,000 to 200,000 clones, 12% of them seen only once. V was pared by 4 bases and J by 15 bases, with 9 bases of the junction left unmatched. Germline values: CDR1 SGHRS, CDR2 YFSETQ. The CDR3 has 12 residues. Sequencing input: PBMCs. This chain uses TRBV5-1 with TRBJ2-1; 8 nucleotides align to TRBD1. The TCR comes from a man aged 50 to 60 in good health and CMV-seropositive. The CDR3 region is CASSPGTGTGFF. The CDR3 bases are TGCGCCAGCAGCCCCGGGACGGGGACAGGGTTCTTC.